The rows below give T cell receptor beta chains drawn from one sample of a study of blood T cell repertoires in COVID-19. Clones were read by immunoSEQ multiplex PCR, and TCRdb kept only the in-frame ones, dropping some. The sample shows roughly 90,000 clones, roughly 90% of them seen only once. Sequenced material: peripheral blood. These receptor sequences come from a man aged 50 or older with COVID-19, enrolled during active disease. Both conserved end residues are part of each CDR3.

CDR3 length,V gene,J gene,CDR3 protein
14,TRBV30,TRBJ1-1,CAWCRGTANTEAFF
12,TRBV28,TRBJ2-1,CASSLRGDEQFF
15,TRBV7-6,TRBJ1-4,CASSPEGQPNEKLFF
13,TRBV12-3/TRBV12-4,TRBJ1-5,CASSFTSAQPQHF
15,TRBV4-2,TRBJ2-1,CASSPGRGANNEQFF
14,TRBV10-3,TRBJ2-5,CAISLQGSGETQYF
14,TRBV11-2,TRBJ2-7,CASSLPGGGYEQYF
14,TRBV5-4,TRBJ2-7,CASSHGDRIYEQYF
16,TRBV3-1/TRBV3-2,TRBJ2-1,CASSQLYGSSYNEQFF
14,TRBV7-9,TRBJ1-5,CASSKTGGHQPQHF
15,TRBV10-3,TRBJ2-3,CAISESRGFTDTQYF
13,TRBV27,TRBJ1-2,CASSLPGGRGYTF
14,TRBV20-1,TRBJ2-1,CSASTPGSYNEQFF
17,TRBV10-3,TRBJ2-7,CAISDLSGRVSSYEQYF
14,TRBV9,TRBJ2-3,CASETGGSTDTQYF
12,TRBV30,TRBJ2-3,CAWARSTDTQYF
14,TRBV2,TRBJ1-2,CASKKDRVADGYTF
16,TRBV3-1/TRBV3-2,TRBJ1-6,CASSRRGGSGNSPLHF
15,TRBV5-1,TRBJ2-5,CASSFPEQAKETQYF
14,TRBV24-1,TRBJ1-5,CATSNSEGVQPQHF
16,TRBV3-1/TRBV3-2,TRBJ2-5,CASSQGAGGFGETQYF
19,TRBV7-2,TRBJ1-1,CASSLWIPTGTGQNTEAFF
14,TRBV3-1/TRBV3-2,TRBJ2-1,CASSPGTGNNEQFF
15,TRBV5-1,TRBJ1-2,CASSLGQTIWDFFTF
15,TRBV3-1/TRBV3-2,TRBJ1-4,CASSQFPATNEKLFF
17,TRBV7-6,TRBJ2-1,CASSSRLAGVSYNEQFF
17,TRBV7-7,TRBJ2-2,CASSLVFGQGNTGELFF
16,TRBV9,TRBJ2-1,CASSVTGTSDYNEQFF
13,TRBV5-1,TRBJ2-2,CASRIDRAGELFF
14,TRBV19,TRBJ2-1,CASSISSVYGEQFF
11,TRBV6-5,TRBJ2-7,CASRAVYEQYF
14,TRBV5-6,TRBJ2-3,CASSLGQGIATQYF
13,TRBV6-1,TRBJ2-4,CASSESQGNIQYF
14,TRBV7-2,TRBJ1-5,CASSLVTGTQPQHF
13,TRBV9,TRBJ1-2,CASSPDIGYGYTF
17,TRBV4-3,TRBJ2-7,CASSHGLAGGNTYEQYF
16,TRBV15,TRBJ1-4,CATSRVIRGVNEKLFF
13,TRBV7-9,TRBJ1-2,CASSFRGNYGYTF
13,TRBV7-9,TRBJ1-2,CASSLDGGRGYTF
13,TRBV5-8,TRBJ2-5,CASSLDGEETQYF
17,TRBV11-2,TRBJ1-5,CASSSNTETYSNQPQHF
15,TRBV7-2,TRBJ1-1,CASSLVGRDWDMAFF
13,TRBV6-5,TRBJ1-2,CASSRDSHYGYTF
13,TRBV9,TRBJ2-3,CASGSAGGGTQYF
10,TRBV29-1,TRBJ1-2,CSVETPSYTF
13,TRBV27,TRBJ1-1,CASILAGGTEAFF
16,TRBV6-1,TRBJ1-5,CASSEPQAPGNQPQHF
13,TRBV6-6,TRBJ1-4,CASSSGVDEKLFF
19,TRBV28,TRBJ1-1,CASSFPGQTGWGSNTEAFF
21,TRBV27,TRBJ2-2,CASSLSQLGLAGALSTGELFF
16,TRBV6-2/TRBV6-3,TRBJ2-2,CASSPGGTGLTGELFF
15,TRBV19,TRBJ1-1,CASRQTGATNTEAFF
15,TRBV7-8,TRBJ1-5,CASSLGTGVYQPQHF
14,TRBV6-5,TRBJ1-1,CASSLQPGGTEAFF
14,TRBV25-1,TRBJ2-2,CASGRIDRAGELFF
15,TRBV19,TRBJ1-2,CASTPRQGGNYGYTF
13,TRBV2,TRBJ1-1,CASTKSVNTEAFF